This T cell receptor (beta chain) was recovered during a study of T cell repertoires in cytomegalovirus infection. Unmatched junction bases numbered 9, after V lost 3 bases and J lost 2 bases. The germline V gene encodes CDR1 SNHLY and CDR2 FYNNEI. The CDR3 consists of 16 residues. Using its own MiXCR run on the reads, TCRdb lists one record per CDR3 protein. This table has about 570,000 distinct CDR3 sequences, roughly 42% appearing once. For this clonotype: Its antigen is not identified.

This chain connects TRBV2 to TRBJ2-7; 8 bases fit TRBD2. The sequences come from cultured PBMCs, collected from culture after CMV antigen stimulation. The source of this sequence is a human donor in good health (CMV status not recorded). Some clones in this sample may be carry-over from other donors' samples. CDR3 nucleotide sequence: TGTGCCAGCAGTGACGATAGCGGGACCTTTCCCTACGAGCAGTACTTC. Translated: CASSDDSGTFPYEQYF.